This entry concerns a single T cell receptor beta chain. The antigen remains unidentified. The sample originates from a study of cytomegalovirus exposure and HLA in healthy donors. Study background: Previous work identified 120 million or so unique TCR beta sequences from roughly 180 million T cells. General study points: The authors excluded some V segments, including TRBV6-2 and TRBV6-3, as indistinguishable. Presence/absence analysis assumed near-uniform sequencing depth across donors. TCR beta sequences reportedly predicted the HLA-A and HLA-B alleles of most subjects accurately.

Trimming stripped 10 bases from V and 0 bases from J, with 18 bases between. The CDR3 runs to 16 residues. Germline V CDR1 and CDR2: MNHNY, SVGAGI (reference sequence). PCR amplification relied on 60 Vbeta primers (plus 13 Jbeta primers). The assay was immunoSEQ multiplex PCR, and TCRdb's table has in-frame clones only and misses some. The sample shows some 120,000 clones, around 80% of them seen only once. This receptor was obtained from a man in his thirties or forties in good health and CMV-seropositive. The sample consisted of PBMCs. This sequence joins TRBV6-6 and TRBJ2-2; D perhaps matches TRBD2 (5 bases). In nucleotides, the CDR3 is TGTGCCACCCTTGGCGGGTCCTACGCGAACACCGGGGAGCTGTTTTTT. Encoded protein: CATLGGSYANTGELFF.